This T cell receptor (beta chain) was profiled in a study of CD8 T cells in Susac syndrome. Whole-study findings and limits: The study's TCR sequencing and HLA analysis drew on a certain number of individuals. That number was acknowledged as relatively small.

CDR1 is SEHNR and CDR2 is FQNEAQ in the germline V gene (reference sequence). Between the trimmed V and J ends, which lost 0 bases and 0 bases, there was a span of 7 bases. The CDR3 length is 15 residues. When the RNA was reverse transcribed, random hexamers were used with an input of roughly 0.5 to 1 ug. TCRdb re-analysed the immunoSEQ multiplex PCR reads in MiXCR, keeping a single row per CDR3 protein. The table has some 300,000 distinct CDR3 sequences, around 89% seen once; the top ten hold 0.18%. Details on this clonotype: Its cognate antigen is unknown.

The chain carries TRBV7-9 and TRBJ2-3; no firm D call. This receptor was obtained from a human donor with multiple sclerosis. The sequenced sample consisted of CD8+ T cells from PBMCs. CDR3 bases: TGTGCCAGCAGCTTAGCGGAAATAAGCACAGATACGCAGTATTTT. It specifies CASSLAEISTDTQYF.